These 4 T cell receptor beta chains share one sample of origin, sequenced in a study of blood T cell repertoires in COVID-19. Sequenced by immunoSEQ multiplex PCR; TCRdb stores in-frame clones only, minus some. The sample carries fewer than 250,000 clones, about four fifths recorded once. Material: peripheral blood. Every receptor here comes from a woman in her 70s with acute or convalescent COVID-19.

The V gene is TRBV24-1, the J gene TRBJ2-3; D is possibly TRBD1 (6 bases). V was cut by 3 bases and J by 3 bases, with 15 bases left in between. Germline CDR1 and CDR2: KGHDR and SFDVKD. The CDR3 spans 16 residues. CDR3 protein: CATSDPGTNPTDTQYF. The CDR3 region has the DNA TGTGCCACCAGTGATCCCGGGACAAACCCTACAGATACGCAGTATTTT.

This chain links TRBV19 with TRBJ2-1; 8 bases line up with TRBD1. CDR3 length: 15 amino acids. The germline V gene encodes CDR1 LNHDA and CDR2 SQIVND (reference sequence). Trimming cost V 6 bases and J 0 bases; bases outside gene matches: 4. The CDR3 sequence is CASRQDRVSYNEQFF. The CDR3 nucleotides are TGTGCCAGTAGGCAGGACAGGGTCTCCTACAATGAGCAGTTCTTC.

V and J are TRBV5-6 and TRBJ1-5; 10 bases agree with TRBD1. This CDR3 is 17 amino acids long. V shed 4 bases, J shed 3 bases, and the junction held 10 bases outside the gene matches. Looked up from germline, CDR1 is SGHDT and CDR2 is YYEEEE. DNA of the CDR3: TGTGCCAGCAGCCGGGACAGGGGTTCCCTTCACAATCAGCCCCAGCATTTT. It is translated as CASSRDRGSLHNQPQHF.

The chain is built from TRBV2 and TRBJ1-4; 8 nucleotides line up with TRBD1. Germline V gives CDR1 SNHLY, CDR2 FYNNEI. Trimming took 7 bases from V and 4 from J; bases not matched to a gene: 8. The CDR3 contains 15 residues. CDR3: CASTLRTGFNEKLFF. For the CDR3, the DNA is TGTGCCAGCACTTTAAGGACAGGGTTTAATGAAAAACTGTTTTTT.